The 21 T cell receptor beta chains reported below all come from one sample, sequenced in a study of blood T cell repertoires in COVID-19. Some clones are missing from TCRdb's copy, which holds only in-frame ones; the method was immunoSEQ multiplex PCR. The data show more than 85,000 clones, 70% to 90% seen once. Sequencing was performed on peripheral blood. The receptors shown here come from a human donor in a cohort sampled during active COVID-19.

As for this clone: At the DNA level, this CDR3 is encoded by other sequences in the same sample as well. The chain combines TRBV6-4 with TRBJ1-4, with a weak D call TRBD1 (6 bases). Germline values: CDR1 MRHNA, CDR2 SNTAGT. The CDR3 is made up of 13 amino acids. V lost 4 bases, J lost 7 bases, and 10 bases lay in between. CDR3 region: CASSGGLGEKLFF. Written as DNA, the CDR3 is TGTGCCAGCAGTGGGGGGCTTGGTGAAAAACTGTTTTTT.

This chain links TRBV24-1 with TRBJ1-2; D ambiguous. The germline CDR1 and CDR2 sequences are KGHDR and SFDVKD. V gave up 5 bases and J gave up 0 bases, with 9 bases separating them. The CDR3 contains 14 residues. CDR3 coding DNA: TGTGCCACCAGTGGAATTGGGCCTAACTATGGCTACACCTTC. Its protein product is CATSGIGPNYGYTF.

The chain joins TRBV11-3 to TRBJ1-3, with 9 bases identical to TRBD1. The CDR3 covers 15 residues. Germline CDR1 reads SGHNT; CDR2 reads YENEEA. V gave up 5 bases and J gave up 0 bases; unmatched junction bases: 2. CDR3 region: CASSGQGSSGNTIYF. The CDR3 bases are TGTGCCAGCAGCGGACAGGGGAGCTCTGGAAACACCATATATTTT.

This chain joins TRBV5-1 and TRBJ2-3; no firm D call. Looked up from germline, CDR1 is SGHRS and CDR2 is YFSETQ. V dropped 0 bases and J dropped 1 base, with 9 bases sitting between them. The CDR3 runs to 15 residues. The CDR3 spells CASSLELMGTDTQYF. The CDR3 DNA reads TGCGCCAGCAGCTTGGAGCTAATGGGCACAGATACGCAGTATTTT.

The chain couples TRBV3-1 (or the pseudogene TRBV3-2) to TRBJ2-7, with D unclear. Germline V CDR1 and CDR2: LGHDT, YNNKEL (reference sequence). The V end was cut by 1 base, the J end by 0 bases, with 10 bases between. The CDR3 spans 15 residues. Written as DNA, the CDR3 is TGTGCCAGCAGCCAAGGAAGTAGGAGCTCCTACGAGCAGTACTTC. The encoded protein is CASSQGSRSSYEQYF.

The genes are TRBV3-1 (or the pseudogene TRBV3-2) and TRBJ2-1; 12 bases agree with TRBD1. V shed 4 bases and J 5 bases; nucleotides not matched to a gene: 6. Germline values: CDR1 LGHDT, CDR2 YNNKEL (reference sequence). CDR3 length: 16 amino acids. CDR3 sequence (DNA): TGTGCCAGCAGCCGCCTGGGACAGGGGGCGAACAATGAGCAGTTCTTC. Translation: CASSRLGQGANNEQFF.

J is TRBJ1-1 and V is TRBV6-5; D remains unclear. Trimming took off 7 bases at V and 6 bases at J, with 12 bases between the two ends. Per the germline V gene, CDR1 is MNHEY and CDR2 is SVGAGI. This CDR3 spans 12 amino acids. The CDR3 loop reads CASTQDVPEAFF. The CDR3 coding sequence is TGTGCCAGCACCCAGGATGTCCCTGAAGCTTTCTTT.

In nucleotides, the CDR3 is TGTGCCTGGAATGTTGTCGTAACTCACACCGGGGAGCTGTTTTTT. Translated: CAWNVVVTHTGELFF. The J gene is TRBJ2-2, the V gene TRBV30; D unresolved. This CDR3 is 15 amino acids long. CDR1 is GTSNPN and CDR2 is SVGIG in the germline V gene (reference sequence). Between the trimmed V and J ends, which lost 4 bases and 3 bases, there was a span of 15 bases.

The rearrangement uses TRBV19 and TRBJ1-5; perhaps TRBD1 as D (6 bases). The CDR3 is made up of 14 amino acids. Germline CDR1 is LNHDA and CDR2 is SQIVND (reference sequence). V dropped 11 bases and J dropped 3 bases, with 17 bases sitting between them. CDR3 nucleotide sequence: TGTGCCGGAGGCAGTACAGGGCACAATCAGCCCCAGCATTTT. Translated: CAGGSTGHNQPQHF.

This clone was seen just once. The chain joins TRBV24-1 to TRBJ2-5; TRBD1 matches at 9 bases. The CDR3 consists of 16 residues. Germline V lookup: CDR1 KGHDR, CDR2 SFDVKD. V lost 5 bases to trimming and J lost 4 bases; unmatched junction nucleotides: 10. CDR3 loop: CATSAWGQGKSETQYF. In DNA, the CDR3 is TGTGCCACCAGTGCGTGGGGACAGGGCAAATCAGAGACCCAGTACTTC.

V and J are TRBV6-5 and TRBJ1-4, with 7 bases identical to TRBD1. The CDR3 has 14 amino acids. CDR1 is MNHEY and CDR2 is SVGAGI in the germline V gene. V was pared by 4 bases and J by 7 bases, with 6 bases of the junction left unmatched. The CDR3 bases are TGTGCCAGCAGTTCTGACAGGGTAGTTGAAAAACTGTTTTTT. Translated: CASSSDRVVEKLFF.

This clone was counted only a few times. This chain joins TRBV2 and TRBJ2-5; D possibly corresponds to TRBD1 (6 bases). The CDR3 consists of 16 residues. The V gene's germline CDR1 is SNHLY and CDR2 FYNNEI. Trimming removed 6 bases at V and 4 bases at J, with 21 bases between. CDR3 region: CASSAPPHRVGETQYF. For the CDR3, the DNA is TGTGCCAGCAGCGCCCCACCGCACAGGGTCGGAGAGACCCAGTACTTC.

The chain couples TRBV28 to TRBJ1-4, with 9 bases matching TRBD1. Germline V gene lookup returns CDR1 MDHEN and CDR2 SYDVKM. The V gene end was trimmed by 3 bases and the J gene end by 4 bases; junction bases not matched to a gene: 9. CDR3 length: 17 amino acids. The CDR3: CASSFPSQGADNEKLFF. In DNA form, the CDR3 reads TGTGCCAGCAGTTTCCCCTCACAGGGGGCGGATAATGAAAAACTGTTTTTT. Full variable domain (outside the CDR3, taken from reference TRBV28 and TRBJ1-4): DVKVTQSSRYLVKRTGEKVFLECVQDMDHENMFWYRQDPGLGLRLIYFSYDVKMKEKGDIPEGYSVSREKKERFSLILESASTNQTSMYLCASSFPSQGADNEKLFFGSGTQLSVL.

The chain combines TRBV5-1 with TRBJ2-2; 9 bases are shared with TRBD1. The CDR3 consists of 15 residues. J gave up 6 bases and V 7 bases, and 10 bases lay outside the gene matches. CDR1 and CDR2 (germline): SGHRS, YFSETQ. CDR3 sequence (DNA): TGCGCCAGCCGACGGACAGGGGTGGTGGCCGGGGAGCTGTTTTTT. Its translation: CASRRTGVVAGELFF.

The V and J genes are TRBV6-2 or TRBV6-3 and TRBJ2-1, with D perhaps matching TRBD2 (6 bases). This CDR3 has 13 residues. Trimming took off 2 bases at V and 6 bases at J, with 8 bases between the two ends. Looked up from germline, CDR1 is MNHEY and CDR2 is SVGEGT. The CDR3 protein is CASSYRGSNEQFF. CDR3 coding DNA: TGTGCCAGCAGTTACCGGGGGAGCAATGAGCAGTTCTTC.

The rearrangement joins TRBV11-2 to TRBJ1-1; D call uncertain. The CDR3 length is 14 residues. Germline V gene data show CDR1 as SGHAT and CDR2 as FQNNGV. Trimming pared 5 bases from V and 1 base from J, leaving 11 bases between. In DNA, the CDR3 is TGTGCCAGCAGCCCAAGCAGACAGAACACTGAAGCTTTCTTT. Translation gives CASSPSRQNTEAFF.

The chain has TRBV2 and TRBJ2-1, with 8 bases that match TRBD1. The CDR3 is 14 residues long. Germline values: CDR1 SNHLY, CDR2 FYNNEI. J was trimmed by 8 bases and V by 6 bases; bases with no gene match: 9. CDR3 sequence reads: CASSPGQVIDEQFF. CDR3 coding DNA: TGTGCCAGCAGCCCGGGACAGGTGATCGATGAGCAGTTCTTC.

This rearrangement joins TRBV27 to TRBJ1-5; no clear D. In germline, CDR1 is MNHEY, CDR2 SMNVEV (reference sequence). V lost 6 bases to trimming and J lost 6 bases, with 9 bases between them. The CDR3 consists of 12 residues. CDR3 DNA: TGTGCCAGCAGGGCCGCGGGTCAGCCCCAGCATTTT. Translating it yields CASRAAGQPQHF.

The chain carries TRBV20-1 and TRBJ1-5; D is unclear. The CDR3 sequence is 11 residues long. V lost 3 bases and J 13 bases, leaving 13 bases between the germline ends. CDR1 and CDR2 from the germline V gene are DFQATT and SNEGSKA (reference sequence). The CDR3 DNA sequence: TGCAGTGCTAGCGGCCCAGCGTTTCAGCATTTT. Its protein is CSASGPAFQHF.

This clone came up once. This chain joins TRBV5-3 and TRBJ2-5, with TRBD2 matching over 7 bases. TRBV5-3 falls under the ORF class, with uncertain function. This CDR3 is built from 13 residues. The V and J ends lost 6 bases and 5 bases, in that order; junction bases with no gene match: 7. The CDR3 DNA is TGTGCCAGAAACAGCGGGGAAAGGGAGACCCAGTACTTC. This codes for CARNSGERETQYF.

The genes are TRBV4-2 and TRBJ2-2, with 16 bases aligning to TRBD2. Germline V gives CDR1 LGHNA, CDR2 YNFKEQ. The CDR3 covers 18 residues. Germline trimming cut 1 base from V and 4 bases from J; bases unmatched to any gene: 3. In DNA form, the CDR3 reads TGTGCCAGCAGCCAAGTTGGGACTAGCGGGGGGGCCACCGGGGAGCTGTTTTTT. This codes for CASSQVGTSGGATGELFF.